This paragraph reports one T cell receptor beta chain. There is no known antigen for this receptor. The input lacks base qualities; no much larger clone sits a single base away. The data belong to a study of blood T cell repertoires in COVID-19 (dated by TCRdb to between 2020 and 2021). With respect to the entire study: Samples covering the acute and convalescent phases of COVID-19 were provided by collaborators in the United States, Italy and Spain. The material from the prospective study consisted of cDNA or gDNA derived from T cells, B-cell-depleted T cells, or PBMCs. Subjects who had been exposed to COVID-19, were actively infected with it, or had recovered from it provided the deeply sampled blood TCRbeta repertoires that made up the dataset. A freely available public database, intended as a resource for researchers studying the immune response to SARS-CoV-2, is where the repertoires were released. Samples were obtained from the ongoing ImmuneRACE study (first 160 participants) and from over 1,000 subjects provided by 6 global collaborators. A de-identified subject ID, COVID-19 status, age in years and sex were almost always included in the sample metadata. Where available, HLA class I and class II types were taken from metadata supplied by the sample provider and were not determined by assay-based typing.

Between the V and J ends, shortened by 5 bases and 10 bases respectively, the junction contains 11 bases. From cysteine to phenylalanine, the CDR3 is 12 amino acids long. CDR3 DNA is the only sequence kept; it has 36 bases, read in frame from the first base. The CDR1 and CDR2 encoded by the germline V gene (reference sequence) are SEHNR and FQNEAQ. TCRbeta CDR3 regions were amplified from genomic DNA by means of the immunoSEQ Assay, a bias-controlled multiplex PCR. Turning to the authors' computational methods: Within the assay, amplification of reference gene primers was used to estimate how many nucleated cells each sample contained. To quantify the absolute abundance of each unique TCRbeta CDR3 rearrangement, sequence reads were collapsed and filtered. For each sample, productive Simpson clonality was calculated as the square root of Simpson's diversity index over productive rearrangements. In its TCRdb copy, this immuneACCESS table keeps in-frame sequences only and misses some clones. Where compared with another copy, unresolved V genes explain less than half of these, and the others have no known cause. V and J calls and clone size are as listed in that table; D and trimming were resolved from the DNA. This sample holds under 150,000 clones; around 89% were observed only once. The ten largest clones add up to less than 8% of the sample.

Broader findings and caveats from the paper: Clinical and demographic metadata were provided uncurated, with the amount varying by source and participant.

Whole blood was collected in K2EDTA tubes by collaborating institutions according to the institutions' own protocols. For TCRbeta analysis, collaborators shipped samples in one of three forms: frozen whole blood, isolated PBMCs, or DNA extracted from either of those sample types. Recombination linked TRBV7-9 to TRBJ2-2; matching of 5 bases hints at TRBD1 as the D gene. Sequencing used peripheral blood. This sequence originates from a man aged 45-60 years with acute or convalescent COVID-19. The DNA sequence is given as TGTGCCAGCAGCCAAGGGGCCGAGGAGCTGTTTTTT. The encoded protein is CASSQGAEELFF.